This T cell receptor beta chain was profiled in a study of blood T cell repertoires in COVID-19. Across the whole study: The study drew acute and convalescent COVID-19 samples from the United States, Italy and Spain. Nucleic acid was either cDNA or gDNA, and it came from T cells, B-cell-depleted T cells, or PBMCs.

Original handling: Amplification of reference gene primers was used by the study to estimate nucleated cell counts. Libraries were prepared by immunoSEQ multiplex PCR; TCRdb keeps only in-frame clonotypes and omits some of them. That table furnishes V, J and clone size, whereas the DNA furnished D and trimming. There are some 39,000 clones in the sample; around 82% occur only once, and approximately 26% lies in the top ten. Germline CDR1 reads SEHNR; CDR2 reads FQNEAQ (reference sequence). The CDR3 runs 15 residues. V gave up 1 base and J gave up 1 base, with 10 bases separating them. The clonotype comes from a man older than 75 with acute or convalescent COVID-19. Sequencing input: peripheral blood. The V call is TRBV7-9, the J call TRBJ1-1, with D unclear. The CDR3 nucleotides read TGTGCCAGCAGCTTAGGATCTGTAGCGAACACTGAAGCTTTCTTT. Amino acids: CASSLGSVANTEAFF.